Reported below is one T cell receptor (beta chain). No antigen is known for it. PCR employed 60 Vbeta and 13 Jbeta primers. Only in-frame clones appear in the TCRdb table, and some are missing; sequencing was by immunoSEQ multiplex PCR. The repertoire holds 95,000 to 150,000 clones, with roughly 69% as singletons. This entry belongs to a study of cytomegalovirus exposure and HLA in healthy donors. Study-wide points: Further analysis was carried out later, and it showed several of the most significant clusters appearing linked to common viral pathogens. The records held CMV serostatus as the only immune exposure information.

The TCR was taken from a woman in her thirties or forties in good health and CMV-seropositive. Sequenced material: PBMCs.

DNA for the CDR3: TGTGCCAGCAGCGTAGGTTACGGGGATCAGCCCCAGCATTTT. Translating it yields CASSVGYGDQPQHF. This chain links TRBV9 with TRBJ1-5; the D is unclear. The germline V and J ends were trimmed by 0 bases and 5 bases, with 9 bases remaining between them. The CDR3 covers 14 residues. Germline CDR1 SGDLS, CDR2 YYNGEE.